These 8 T cell receptor beta chains were all obtained from the same sample, sequenced in a study of T cell repertoires in cytomegalovirus infection. MiXCR, applied by TCRdb to the reads, yields one record per CDR3 protein. The sample consists of some 680,000 distinct CDR3 sequences, 35% to 40% of them appearing once. Sequencing used PBMCs. All receptors come from a human donor in good health (CMV status not recorded). Some clones in this sample may be carry-over from other donors' samples.

This clonotype was seen a handful of times. The chain employs TRBV5-1 and TRBJ2-5; possible D gene TRBD1, 5 bases. V was cut by 2 bases and J by 3 bases, with 11 bases left in between. Looked up from germline, CDR1 is SGHRS and CDR2 is YFSETQ. The CDR3 runs to 14 residues. This chain's CDR3 is CASSLPGSEETQYF. DNA of the CDR3: TGCGCCAGCAGCTTACCAGGGTCTGAAGAGACCCAGTACTTC.

In its sample, this clonotype was seen a few times. The chain recombines TRBV2 with TRBJ1-5, with TRBD1 as a possible D gene (6 bases). V lost 1 base and J 8 bases, leaving 12 bases between the germline ends. The germline V gene has CDR1 SNHLY and CDR2 FYNNEI. This CDR3 is 14 amino acids long. The CDR3 bases are TGTGCCAGCAGTGAAGGGGGGAACAGGGAGCCCCAGCATTTT. This gives the protein CASSEGGNREPQHF. Full variable domain (rest looked up from reference TRBV2 and TRBJ1-5): EPEVTQTPSHQVTQMGQEVILRCVPISNHLYFYWYRQILGQKVEFLVSFYNNEISEKSEIFDDQFSVERPDGSNFTLKIRSTKLEDSAMYFCASSEGGNREPQHFGDGTRLSIL.

Regarding this clonotype: Germline and junction disagree at one end, which may indicate a read error. The chain uses TRBV7-8 and TRBJ1-5, with D possibly being TRBD1 (6 bases). CDR3 size: 16 residues. Germline CDR1 reads SGHVS; CDR2 reads FQNEAQ. CDR3: CASSSDGGGGNQPQNF. The CDR3 coding sequence is TGTGCCAGCAGCTCGGACGGCGGAGGGGGTAATCAGCCCCAGAATTTT.

As concerns this clonotype: One end of the junction fails to match germline, which may point to a read error. The CDR3 DNA is TGTGCCAGCAGCAGCGCGCGGGAGACCGACAATGAGCACTTCTTC. Protein: CASSSARETDNEHFF. The chain recombines TRBV6-8 with TRBJ2-1; 7 nucleotides agree with TRBD2. The germline V gene encodes CDR1 MNHGY and CDR2 SAAAGT. The CDR3 spans 15 residues.

Only one count was recorded for this clonotype. Here the CDR3 reads CASRSSYRGGTEAFF. DNA of the CDR3: TGTGCCAGCAGATCCTCCTACCGCGGGGGCACTGAAGCTTTCTTT. This chain links TRBV11-1 with TRBJ1-1; a weak D match, TRBD1 (5 bases). V lost 6 bases, J lost 4 bases, and 18 bases lay in between. Germline-derived CDR1 and CDR2 are SGHAT and FQDESV (reference sequence). The CDR3 sequence is 15 residues long. The full variable domain, its missing parts supplied by reference TRBV11-1 and TRBJ1-1, is EAEVAQSPRYKITEKSQAVAFWCDPISGHATLYWYRQILGQGPELLVQFQDESVVDDSQLPKDRFSAERLKGVDSTLKIQPAELGDSAMYLCASRSSYRGGTEAFFGQGTRLTVV.

In its sample, this clonotype was seen many times. The chain employs TRBV7-8 and TRBJ2-2; D may be TRBD1 (5 bases). Trimming left V 5 bases short and J 1 base short, with 17 bases between. The CDR3 extends over 17 amino acids. In germline, CDR1 is SGHVS, CDR2 FQNEAQ. The CDR3 sequence is CASSLSPGLMNTGELFF. CDR3 DNA sequence: TGTGCCAGCAGCCTATCCCCAGGGCTGATGAACACCGGGGAGCTGTTTTTT.

The J gene is TRBJ1-5, the V gene TRBV27; 8 nucleotides align to TRBD1. The CDR3 length is 15 residues. Germline V lookup: CDR1 MNHEY, CDR2 SMNVEV (reference sequence). J was trimmed by 6 bases and V by 2 bases; bases with no gene match: 6. The CDR3 DNA reads as TGTGCCAGCAGTTTAGGGACAGGTAGCTCTCAGCCCCAGCATTTT. Translation: CASSLGTGSSQPQHF.

The chain employs TRBV30 and TRBJ1-1, with a tentative D call TRBD1 (6 bases). V lost 2 bases, J lost 2 bases, and 18 bases lay in between. CDR1 is GTSNPN, CDR2 SVGIG, per germline (reference sequence). The CDR3 loop spans 16 amino acids. This chain's CDR3 is CAWSFLGAGTNTEAFF. The CDR3 DNA reads as TGTGCCTGGAGTTTTTTGGGGGCAGGGACAAACACTGAAGCTTTCTTT.